This entry lists 2 T cell receptor beta chains sequenced from one sample in a study of PD-L1 blockade in urothelial cancer. Assay used: immunoSEQ multiplex PCR; TCRdb lists only in-frame clones, some missing. The sample lists tens of thousands of clones, about four fifths occurring once. The material was PBMCs, obtained around atezolizumab (anti-PD-L1) treatment. The receptors derive from a man aged 65 to 79 with urothelial cancer.

To note about this clone: An end of the junction differs from the germline gene, which may be a read error. The J gene is TRBJ2-2, the V gene TRBV5-7; D is perhaps TRBD2 (5 bases). TRBV5-7 is an open reading frame whose function is uncertain. The length of the CDR3 is 16 residues. The CDR3 sequence is CASSLLRALGNRGAVF. As DNA, the CDR3 is TGTGCCAGCAGCTTGTTGCGGGCCCTTGGTAACCGGGGAGCTGTTTTT.

This clone has just a few counts. V is TRBV5-1 and J is TRBJ1-1; unclear D gene. The ends were cut back, 1 base at V and 5 bases at J, with 9 bases in the middle. Germline V gene sequence: CDR1 SGHRS, CDR2 YFSETQ. The CDR3 totals 13 residues. The chain's CDR3 is CASSLSRDTEAFF. DNA for the CDR3: TGCGCCAGCAGCTTGTCGCGAGATACTGAAGCTTTCTTT.